This TCR beta chain derives from a study of response to subunit inactivated influenza vaccine. Notes on the study in general: Authors suggested each seasonal flu vaccination may recruit only limited numbers of new T cells.

Each CDR3 protein gets one entry after TCRdb re-called the RT-PCR reads with MiXCR. The table has about 700,000 distinct CDR3 sequences, about 15% seen once; the top ten hold about 9.9%. A note on this clonotype: Its antigen is not known.

V dropped 5 bases and J dropped 2; count of bases not matched to a gene: 7. This CDR3 region has 14 residues. The V gene's germline CDR1 is GTSNPN and CDR2 SVGIG (reference sequence). Sequencing used PBMCs from blood, obtained approximately 12 days after vaccination. The TCR comes from a man aged 45 to 65 who received an inactivated influenza vaccine. The chain combines TRBV30 with TRBJ2-7; 9 bases fit TRBD2. The CDR3 loop reads CAWAPSGATYEQYF. In DNA form, the CDR3 reads TGTGCCTGGGCCCCTAGCGGGGCTACCTACGAGCAGTACTTC. Based on the CDR3 plus reference TRBV30 and TRBJ2-7, the full variable domain is SQTIHQWPATLVQPVGSPLSLECTVEGTSNPNLYWYRQAAGRGLQLLFYSVGIGQISSEVPQNLSASRPQDRQFILSSKKLLLSDSGFYLCAWAPSGATYEQYFGPGTRLTVT.